One and the same sample provided the 23 T cell receptor beta chains below, sequenced in a study of T cell repertoires in aging, cancer and after chemotherapy. Amplification of TCR beta used genomic DNA extracted from peripheral blood. A mixed TRB-A/B primer pool amplified rearranged TRB by multiplex touch-down PCR. TCRdb independently ran MiXCR on the multiplex PCR reads; one entry per CDR3 protein. The sample holds 2,500 to 3,500 distinct CDR3 sequences, about a fifth seen once. Sequenced input: blood. The receptor source for this set is a human donor with a solid tumor.

By sample share, this clonotype is medium-sized. V is TRBV5-4 and J is TRBJ1-2; tentative D call: TRBD1 (5 bases). Germline values: CDR1 SGHNT, CDR2 YYREEE (reference sequence). V dropped 0 bases and J dropped 7 bases, with 10 bases sitting between them. The CDR3 totals 13 residues. CDR3 amino acids: CASSLALGLGYTF. DNA of the CDR3: TGTGCCAGCAGCTTGGCACTGGGGCTTGGCTACACCTTC.

The chain joins TRBV12-3 or TRBV12-4 to TRBJ2-1, with 13 bases that match TRBD2. This CDR3 has 15 amino acids. J gave up 4 bases and V 7 bases, and 4 bases lay outside the gene matches. The CDR3 DNA is TGTGCCAGCACCAGGACTAGCGGGGGTTACAATGAGCAGTTCTTC. This encodes CASTRTSGGYNEQFF.

This clonotype is medium-sized (0.01 to 0.1%) in the sample. The chain has TRBV6-1 and TRBJ2-7; a weak D match, TRBD2 (6 bases). Trimming stripped 4 bases from V and 5 bases from J, with 9 bases between. Germline V gene sequence: CDR1 MNHNS, CDR2 SASEGT. The CDR3 spans 12 residues. The CDR3 DNA follows: TGTGCCAGCAGTGGGGCGGGGAACGAGCAGTACTTC. Encoded protein: CASSGAGNEQYF.

The genes are TRBV27 and TRBJ2-2; D is unresolved. CDR3 length equals 14 residues. The V gene's germline CDR1 is MNHEY and CDR2 SMNVEV (reference sequence). The V gene lost 8 bases and the J gene lost 2 bases, with 12 bases spanning the gap. CDR3 DNA sequence: TGTGCCAGCTCCCGGCAGGCCAACACCGGGGAGCTGTTTTTT. Encoded protein: CASSRQANTGELFF.

This chain connects TRBV13 to TRBJ2-7; possibly TRBD1 for D (6 bases). Germline V gene sequence: CDR1 PRHDT, CDR2 FYEKMQ (reference sequence). V was trimmed by 0 bases and J by 4 bases, leaving 13 bases between them. CDR3 length: 15 amino acids. The CDR3 DNA reads as TGTGCCAGCAGCTTAGGGGGGGCAGGAGCTTACGAGCAGTACTTC. It encodes CASSLGGAGAYEQYF.

The rearrangement joins TRBV20-1 to TRBJ2-3, with a weak D call TRBD2 (5 bases). Germline V CDR1 and CDR2: DFQATT, SNEGSKA (reference sequence). Trimming removed 4 bases at V and 1 base at J, with 12 bases between. The CDR3 sequence is 14 residues long. The CDR3 region is CSANKAEGTDTQYF. For the CDR3, the DNA is TGCAGTGCTAATAAGGCGGAGGGCACAGATACGCAGTATTTT.

In this sample, this clonotype turned up a few times. The chain uses TRBV19 and TRBJ1-1, with 8 bases identical to TRBD1. Germline lookup yields CDR1 LNHDA and CDR2 SQIVND (reference sequence). The CDR3 is 13 residues long. Trimming cost V 5 bases and J 5 bases; bases outside gene matches: 4. CDR3: CASSSTGGTEAFF. In DNA, the CDR3 is TGTGCCAGTAGTTCCACAGGGGGAACTGAAGCTTTCTTT.

In its sample, this clonotype ranks as medium-sized. J is TRBJ1-5 and V is TRBV6-1; D is perhaps TRBD1 (6 bases). Germline values: CDR1 MNHNS, CDR2 SASEGT. The V gene lost 7 bases and the J gene lost 0 bases, with 16 bases spanning the gap. This CDR3 is built from 16 residues. The CDR3 DNA sequence: TGTGCCAGCATGGGGGGCGGCCCATATAGCAATCAGCCCCAGCATTTT. Translating it yields CASMGGGPYSNQPQHF.

The chain combines TRBV20-1 with TRBJ1-5; 8 bases map to TRBD1. The V gene end was trimmed by 6 bases and the J gene end by 2 bases; junction bases not matched to a gene: 6. The V gene's germline CDR1 is DFQATT and CDR2 SNEGSKA (reference sequence). The CDR3 is made up of 14 amino acids. The chain's CDR3 is CSATPGGGNQPQHF. For the CDR3, the DNA is TGCAGTGCCACCCCAGGGGGCGGCAATCAGCCCCAGCATTTT.

This clonotype turned up a few times. The rearrangement uses TRBV6-1 and TRBJ1-1, with D perhaps matching TRBD1 (6 bases). Trimming took off 10 bases at V and 9 bases at J, with 24 bases between the two ends. CDR1 and CDR2 from the germline V gene are MNHNS and SASEGT. The CDR3 has 14 amino acids. CDR3 protein: CATTPGGRREKAFF. As DNA, the CDR3 is TGTGCCACCACCCCCGGGGGCAGGCGCGAAAAAGCTTTCTTT.

V gene TRBV20-1 combines with J gene TRBJ1-1, with D unresolved. The CDR3 extends over 13 amino acids. The V end lost 0 bases, the J end lost 5 bases, and 10 bases lay between the germline ends. Germline lookup yields CDR1 DFQATT and CDR2 SNEGSKA (reference sequence). The DNA for the CDR3 is TGCAGTGCTAGAGATCTGCGGAAGACTGAAGCTTTCTTT. Protein product: CSARDLRKTEAFF.

V usage is TRBV27 and J usage is TRBJ2-7, with D perhaps matching TRBD1 (5 bases). Deletions cut 3 bases from V and 3 bases from J, with 12 bases between. Germline-derived CDR1 and CDR2 are MNHEY and SMNVEV (reference sequence). This CDR3 comprises 14 residues. CDR3 region: CASSFQGGRYEQYF. The CDR3 nucleotides are TGTGCCAGCAGTTTCCAGGGCGGCCGCTACGAGCAGTACTTC.

Only a few counts were recorded for this clonotype. The V call is TRBV29-1, the J call TRBJ2-3, with D possibly being TRBD1 (6 bases). Germline V gene lookup returns CDR1 SQVTM and CDR2 ANQGSEA. The CDR3 sequence is 15 residues long. Trimming stripped 7 bases from V and 3 bases from J, with 20 bases between. Written as DNA, the CDR3 is TGCAGCGCCCCTGGGGGCGTTATAGATACAGATACGCAGTATTTT. Translating it yields CSAPGGVIDTDTQYF.

The rearrangement joins TRBV20-1 to TRBJ2-2, with 9 positions matching TRBD2. The CDR3 consists of 21 residues. The germline CDR1 and CDR2 sequences are DFQATT and SNEGSKA (reference sequence). V trimming: 2 bases; J trimming: 2 bases; junction bases outside the gene matches: 21. In DNA, the CDR3 is TGCAGTGCTAGATCTTATCTAGCGGGGCCATTGACGAAATCAAACACCGGGGAGCTGTTTTTT. Its translation is CSARSYLAGPLTKSNTGELFF.

The CDR3, as DNA: TGTGCCAGCAATAACCGGGACAGTTACGAGCAGTACTTC. It encodes CASNNRDSYEQYF. J is TRBJ2-7 and V is TRBV28, with 7 bases matching TRBD1. From germline, CDR1 is MDHEN and CDR2 SYDVKM. This CDR3 has 13 amino acids. The junction had 7 bases not matched to a gene; V was cut back by 7 bases and J by 4 bases.

The V call is TRBV5-1, the J call TRBJ2-3; TRBD2 agrees at 7 bases. With V trimmed by 4 bases and J by 4 bases, 9 bases remained unmatched. Germline CDR1 is SGHRS and CDR2 is YFSETQ. The CDR3 is 15 amino acids. In DNA form, the CDR3 reads TGCGCCAGCAGCCTCTCTAGCGGTGGTGCAGATACGCAGTATTTT. Its translation: CASSLSSGGADTQYF.

This clonotype is labeled as medium-sized. V is TRBV29-1 and J is TRBJ1-1; D not certain. Germline V gene sequence: CDR1 SQVTM, CDR2 ANQGSEA. V was trimmed by 5 bases and J by 5 bases, leaving 18 bases between them. CDR3 length: 14 amino acids. CDR3: CSVLPDPRGTEAFF. The CDR3 nucleotides are TGCAGCGTTCTCCCGGACCCACGGGGAACTGAAGCTTTCTTT.

This clonotype appeared a few times. V is TRBV10-2 and J is TRBJ2-5; maybe TRBD2 (6 bases). There are 15 residues in the CDR3. Germline CDR1 WSHSY, CDR2 SAAADI. The V end lost 4 bases, the J end lost 5 bases, and 17 bases lay between the germline ends. CDR3 DNA sequence: TGCGCCAGCAGTGCGCGGGACCTTGGCGGGGAGACCCAGTACTTC. As protein: CASSARDLGGETQYF.

By share of the sample, this clonotype is medium-sized. The rearrangement joins TRBV7-9 to TRBJ2-1, with 8 bases matching TRBD2. The V gene's germline CDR1 is SEHNR and CDR2 FQNEAQ (reference sequence). The V and J ends lost 3 bases and 9 bases, in that order; junction bases with no gene match: 4. This CDR3 comprises 13 residues. The CDR3 loop reads CASSLGSGTEQFF. DNA of the CDR3: TGTGCCAGCAGCTTGGGTAGCGGGACTGAGCAGTTCTTC.

This clonotype has more than one count but fewer than ten. J is TRBJ2-3 and V is TRBV15, with 14 bases fitting TRBD2. The junction had 4 bases not matched to a gene; V was cut back by 1 base and J by 1 base. Looked up from germline, CDR1 is LNHNV and CDR2 is YYDKDF (reference sequence). The CDR3 is 18 amino acids. Here the CDR3 reads CATSRGTSGRRGTDTQYF. The CDR3 coding sequence is TGTGCCACCAGCAGAGGGACTAGCGGGAGGCGGGGCACAGATACGCAGTATTTT.

The table lists this clonotype with a few counts. The V and J genes are TRBV18 and TRBJ2-1; D ambiguous. In germline, CDR1 is KGHSH, CDR2 LQKENI. CDR3 length: 14 residues. Deletions cut 3 bases from V and 5 bases from J, with 11 bases between. The CDR3 protein is CASSPVLKDNEQFF. Here the CDR3 DNA reads TGTGCCAGCTCACCTGTATTGAAGGACAATGAGCAGTTCTTC.

V usage is TRBV11-2 and J usage is TRBJ2-1, with 10 nucleotides matching TRBD2. The CDR3 has 16 residues. Per the germline V gene, CDR1 is SGHAT and CDR2 is FQNNGV. V lost 4 bases to trimming and J lost 6 bases; unmatched junction nucleotides: 9. CDR3 region: CASSSRTSGTLNEQFF. The CDR3 DNA reads TGTGCCAGCAGCTCTCGGACTAGCGGAACCCTCAATGAGCAGTTCTTC.

This clonotype has more than one count but fewer than ten. The CDR3 is CASRSGTATGELFF. DNA for the CDR3: TGTGCCAGCAGGTCCGGGACAGCCACCGGGGAGCTGTTTTTT. This sequence joins TRBV7-6 and TRBJ2-2; TRBD1 matches at 7 bases. The V gene's germline CDR1 is SGHVS and CDR2 FNYEAQ. The CDR3 runs 14 residues. Trimming took 6 bases from V and 4 from J; bases not matched to a gene: 5.